This paragraph covers one T cell receptor (beta chain) sequence. Antigen specificity is unknown. These data are taken from a study of T cell repertoires in cytomegalovirus infection. Overall study: It can be stated that public TCR beta signatures indicated CMV infection as well as a matching HLA type. Study-level results: The ex vivo response showed dominance by HLA-C-restricted CMV-specific TCR beta clonotypes.

From the reads, TCRdb called clonotypes with MiXCR, one entry per CDR3 protein. The sample yields around 450,000 distinct CDR3 sequences, about 33% seen once. The trim removed 4 bases at V and 4 bases at J, leaving 10 bases unmatched. The CDR3 is 16 residues long. Sequenced sample: PBMCs. The source is a human donor in good health (CMV status not recorded). Some clones in this sample may be carry-over from other donors' samples. The chain carries TRBV23-1 and TRBJ2-5; the match to TRBD1 covers 9 bases. TRBV23-1 is placed among ORFs of uncertain function. The DNA for the CDR3 is TGCGCCAGCAGTCCCAACCACAGGGGGCGCGGAGAGACCCAGTACTTC. It is translated as CASSPNHRGRGETQYF.